The 4 T cell receptor beta chains presented below share a single source sample, sequenced in a study of CD8+ T cells in alopecia areata. In each case, RNA was isolated and then reverse transcribed into cDNA as the sequencing template. TCRdb's copy holds only in-frame clones and misses some; the assay was immunoSEQ multiplex PCR. Of some 200,000 clones in the sample, around 56% were seen once. The treatment denotes: oral pan-JAK inhibitor, 5-10 mg twice daily. Sequencing used CD4+ T cells sorted from blood, obtained at week 4, from a patient treated with tofacitinib. These receptors came from a human donor with alopecia areata.

CDR3 nucleotides: TGTGCCAGCAGCCTAAGCCTTTTGGCTAACTATGGCTACACCTTC. Translated, it gives CASSLSLLANYGYTF. J is TRBJ1-2 and V is TRBV2; D unresolved. CDR3 length: 15 amino acids. In germline, CDR1 is SNHLY, CDR2 FYNNEI. Trimming pared 6 bases from V and 0 bases from J, leaving 14 bases between. Together with reference TRBV2 and TRBJ1-2, the CDR3 gives the full variable domain: EPEVTQTPSHQVTQMGQEVILRCVPISNHLYFYWYRQILGQKVEFLVSFYNNEISEKSEIFDDQFSVERPDGSNFTLKIRSTKLEDSAMYFCASSLSLLANYGYTFGSGTRLTVV.

This sequence joins TRBV29-1 and TRBJ1-1; D uncertain. Germline V gene lookup returns CDR1 SQVTM and CDR2 ANQGSEA. V was shortened by 7 bases and J by 1 base, with 16 bases between the two germline ends. This CDR3 contains 14 residues. CDR3 nucleotide sequence: TGCAGCGCTGCTCAGACTGGCCAGAACACTGAAGCTTTCTTT. Encoded protein: CSAAQTGQNTEAFF.

This rearrangement joins TRBV30 to TRBJ1-1, with D unclear. V was trimmed by 5 bases and J by 1 base, leaving 5 bases between them. This CDR3 contains 11 residues. Germline lookup yields CDR1 GTSNPN and CDR2 SVGIG (reference sequence). CDR3 residues: CAWERNTEAFF. CDR3 coding DNA: TGTGCCTGGGAGAGGAACACTGAAGCTTTCTTT.

This clone has a single count. This sample includes further DNA sequences coding for the same CDR3. The chain employs TRBV2 and TRBJ2-5; no definite D call. The germline V and J ends were trimmed by 6 bases and 5 bases, with 4 bases remaining between them. CDR1 and CDR2 from the germline V gene are SNHLY and FYNNEI. There are 10 residues in the CDR3. The CDR3 coding sequence is TGTGCCAGCAGGAGGGAGACCCAGTACTTC. This translates into CASRRETQYF.